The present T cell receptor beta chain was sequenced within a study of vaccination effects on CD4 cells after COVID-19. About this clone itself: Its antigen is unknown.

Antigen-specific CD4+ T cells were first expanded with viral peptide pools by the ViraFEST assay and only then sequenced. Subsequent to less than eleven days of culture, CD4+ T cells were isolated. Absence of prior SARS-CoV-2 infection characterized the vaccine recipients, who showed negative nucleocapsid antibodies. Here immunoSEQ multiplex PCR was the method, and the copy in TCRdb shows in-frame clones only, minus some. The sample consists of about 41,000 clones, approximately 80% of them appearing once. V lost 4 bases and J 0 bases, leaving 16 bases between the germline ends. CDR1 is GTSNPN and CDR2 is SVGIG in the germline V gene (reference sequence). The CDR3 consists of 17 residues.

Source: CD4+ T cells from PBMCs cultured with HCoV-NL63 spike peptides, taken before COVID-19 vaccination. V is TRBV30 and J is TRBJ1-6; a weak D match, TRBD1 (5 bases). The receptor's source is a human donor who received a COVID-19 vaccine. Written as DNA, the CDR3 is TGTGCCTGGAAGTGGGGCGTTTCTGGCTCCTATAATTCACCCCTCCACTTT. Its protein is CAWKWGVSGSYNSPLHF.